The rows below give T cell receptor beta chains drawn from one sample of a study of metastatic and nonmetastatic thyroid tumors. Using MiXCR, TCRdb re-called clones from the PCR reads. The sample comprises approximately 28,000 clones, less than 30% of which are singletons, and about 15% rests with the top ten. The sample taken for sequencing was blood. The receptors were sampled from a female donor with papillary thyroid cancer or a benign thyroid nodule (not recorded which). Some clones in this sample may be carry-over from other donors' samples. The CDR3 runs from the conserved cysteine through the conserved F or W. The D gene is left open where the match is weak. Expanded clones get a size class; other rows say once, few or many, or leave the size out.

TRBJ2-1 | TRBD2 | many | TRBV5-1 | 15 | TGCGCCAGCAGCTTGGGCGGGACTAGATACAATGAGCAGTTCTTC | CASSLGGTRYNEQFF
TRBJ2-2 | - | many | TRBV10-2 | 15 | TGCGCCAGCAGTGAGCGGCAGGGGAGGACCGGGGAGCTGTTTTTT | CASSERQGRTGELFF
TRBJ2-2 | - | many | TRBV5-6 | 12 | TGTGCCAGCAGCTTGACCAACGGGGAGCTGTTTTTT | CASSLTNGELFF
TRBJ2-2 | - | many | TRBV20-1 | 13 | TGCAGTGCTAGACTAGCACCCACCGGGGAGCTGTTTTTT | CSARLAPTGELFF
TRBJ2-2 | - | - | TRBV4-1 | 16 | TGCGCCAGCAGCCAGCCCTCCGGACTCGTCGCCGGGGAGCTGTTTTTT | CASSQPSGLVAGELFF
TRBJ1-1 | - | - | TRBV30 | 14 | TGTGCCTGGAGCCTCGACGGGAGGCTAACTGAAGCTTTCTTT | CAWSLDGRLTEAFF
TRBJ1-3 | - | - | TRBV11-1 | 16 | TGTGCCAGCAGCTTGACGTGGACCTCCTCTGGAAACACCATATATTTT | CASSLTWTSSGNTIYF
TRBJ2-7 | TRBD1 | once | TRBV20-1 | 15 | TGCAGTGCTAGGTCGGGACAGGGCGACTTCTACGAGCAGTACTTC | CSARSGQGDFYEQYF
TRBJ2-1 | TRBD2 | many | TRBV9 | 15 | TGTGCCAGCAGCGAGGGTAGCGGGTTAGACAATGAGCAGTTCTTC | CASSEGSGLDNEQFF
TRBJ2-7 | TRBD2 | - | TRBV19 | 16 | TGTGCCAGTAGTATAGACGTGACTAGCGTTACCTACGAGCAGTACTTC | CASSIDVTSVTYEQYF
TRBJ2-1 | TRBD2 | many | TRBV6-4 | 15 | TGTGCCAGCTCTAAGGGGGCTAGCGGGATCTATGAGCAGTTCTTC | CASSKGASGIYEQFF
TRBJ2-7 | - | - | TRBV5-1 | 12 | TGCACCAGCAGCTTGACGTACTACGAGCAGTACTTC | CTSSLTYYEQYF
TRBJ1-1 | - | - | TRBV12-3/TRBV12-4 | 13 | TGTGCCAGCAGCCTCGGCCAGGACACTGAAGCTTTCTTT | CASSLGQDTEAFF
TRBJ2-1 | TRBD2 | - | TRBV30 | 15 | TGTGCCTGGAGTGATGAGGGACTAGCGGGAGCTGAGCAGTTCTTC | CAWSDEGLAGAEQFF
TRBJ1-5 | - | many | TRBV30 | 16 | TGTGCCTGGAGTGTTAGCAGGGGATATAGCAATCAGCCCCAGCATTTT | CAWSVSRGYSNQPQHF
TRBJ2-7 | TRBD2 | large | TRBV20-1 | 14 | TGCAGTGCTAGAGAGCCAGCGGGAGTGGTCGAGCAGTACTTC | CSAREPAGVVEQYF
TRBJ1-2 | - | - | TRBV28 | 14 | TGTGCCAGCAGTCCGGACAGTTTAATCCGGGACAAGTCCTTC | CASSPDSLIRDKSF
TRBJ1-2 | - | medium-sized | TRBV6-2/TRBV6-3 | 13 | TGTGCCAGCAGCCATGGGGCTAACTATGGCTACACCTTC | CASSHGANYGYTF
TRBJ2-7 | - | medium-sized | TRBV7-2 | 11 | TGTGCCAGCAGCGCAGGACAAACGCAGTACTTC | CASSAGQTQYF
TRBJ1-2 | - | few | TRBV19 | 13 | TGTTCCATTAGTCCCGGGACTCCCGATGGCTACACCTTC | CSISPGTPDGYTF
TRBJ2-3 | TRBD2 | - | TRBV9 | 17 | TGTGCCAGCAGCCCATACTATAGCGGGAGTATCACAGATACGCAGTATTTT | CASSPYYSGSITDTQYF
TRBJ1-1 | - | - | TRBV7-3 | 14 | TGTGCCAGCAGCCTGGGACTTCCGGTCACTGAAGCTTTCTTT | CASSLGLPVTEAFF
TRBJ1-5 | - | - | TRBV18 | 14 | TGTGCCAGCTCCTCCGGGGTTGTCGGGCAGCCCCAGCATTTT | CASSSGVVGQPQHF
TRBJ2-7 | TRBD2 | many | TRBV4-3 | 16 | TGCGCCAGCAGCCAAGAGGCTAGCGGGAAACGCTACGAGCAGTACTTC | CASSQEASGKRYEQYF
TRBJ2-1 | TRBD2 | many | TRBV4-1 | 15 | TGCGCCAGCAGCCAAGGGGTTAGCGGGAGGAATGAGCAGTTCTTC | CASSQGVSGRNEQFF